The rows below give T cell receptor beta chains drawn from one sample of a study of blood T cells in healthy people across ages. TCRdb itself ran the 5' RACE reads through MiXCR, one entry per CDR3 protein. The sample lists some 550,000 distinct CDR3 sequences; around half were seen once. Sequencing used blood. Source of these receptors: a man older than 75 in good health. Each CDR3 is given with its conserved first and last residue. A D gene is named only where the DNA matches it firmly. Rows give clone size only sometimes, using once, few, many, or a class for an expanded clone.

V gene	clone size	D gene	J gene	CDR3 DNA	CDR3 protein
TRBV24-1	few	NA	TRBJ2-7	TGTGCCACCAGTGATTTGCAGGGGTGCTCCTACGAGCAGTACTTC	CATSDLQGCSYEQYF
TRBV5-1	NA	NA	TRBJ1-1	TGCGCCAGCAGCTCTCTGGGTGCGAACACTGAAGCTTTCTTT	CASSSLGANTEAFF
TRBV7-9	few	TRBD1	TRBJ1-6	TGTGCCAGCAGCCCTGGACAGGGTTCATGGGATTCACCCCTCCACTTT	CASSPGQGSWDSPLHF
TRBV6-6	NA	NA	TRBJ2-5	TGTGCCAGCAGTTACTCGGGAAACAGCCAAGAGACCCAGTACTTC	CASSYSGNSQETQYF
TRBV18	NA	TRBD1	TRBJ1-5	TGTGCCAGCTCACCGGACAGGGGGGGCAATCAGCCCCAGCATTTT	CASSPDRGGNQPQHF
TRBV7-9	NA	NA	TRBJ2-7	TGTGCCAGCAGCATCTCGGGCTTCTCCTACGAGCAGTACTTC	CASSISGFSYEQYF
TRBV7-9	NA	NA	TRBJ2-5	TGTGCCAGCAGCTTTTTGTACAGCCAAGAGACCCAGTACTTC	CASSFLYSQETQYF
TRBV7-9	few	NA	TRBJ1-2	TGTGCCAGCAGCCGTACTTGGGGGGCCCCTCCATATGGCTACACCTTC	CASSRTWGAPPYGYTF
TRBV7-2	NA	NA	TRBJ1-6	TGTGCCAGCGGCACGGACTGGCGAAATTCACCCCTCCACTTT	CASGTDWRNSPLHF
TRBV4-1	NA	TRBD1	TRBJ1-4	TGCGCCAGCAGCCAAGAGAGGACGGGGACAGCGGGAAACGTCAGAGAAAAACTGTTTTTT	CASSQERTGTAGNVREKLFF
TRBV5-1	few	NA	TRBJ2-7	TGCGCCAGCAGGCTCCAGATCCAGTCTTACGAGCAGTACTTC	CASRLQIQSYEQYF
TRBV28	NA	NA	TRBJ2-7	TGTGCCAGCAGTTTACCCGACAGTTTGGGGGGCGAGCAGTACTTC	CASSLPDSLGGEQYF
TRBV3-1	NA	TRBD2	TRBJ2-7	TGTGCCAGCAGCCAAGATTTGCGGGGGGGCCGCGAGCAGTACTTC	CASSQDLRGGREQYF
TRBV6-5	many	NA	TRBJ2-2	TGTGCCAGCAGTAGAATCACGAACACCGGGGAGCTGTTTTTT	CASSRITNTGELFF
TRBV7-3	NA	TRBD1	TRBJ2-5	TGTGCCAGCAGCTTAAGAGGGGGACAGGGATCAGAGACCCAGTACTTC	CASSLRGGQGSETQYF
TRBV28	NA	TRBD2	TRBJ2-1	TGTGCCAGCAAGTCGGCGGCGGGGGGCAACTACAATGAGCAGTTCTTC	CASKSAAGGNYNEQFF
TRBV20-1	few	NA	TRBJ1-2	TGCAGTGCTAAAGGACCACTGGGCCCGTATGGCTACACCTTC	CSAKGPLGPYGYTF
TRBV5-6	NA	NA	TRBJ2-5	TGTGCCAGCAGCTTGATGAAGACCCAGTACTTC	CASSLMKTQYF
TRBV7-9	few	NA	TRBJ1-2	TGTGCCAGCAGCCCGGACAGTTACGACTATGGCTACACCTTC	CASSPDSYDYGYTF
TRBV27	few	NA	TRBJ2-7	TGTGCCAGCAGTTTTACGGGGAGCGAGCAGTACTTC	CASSFTGSEQYF
TRBV11-1	many	NA	TRBJ2-5	TGTGCCAGCAGCCTAAATTCAGGGAAGTACCAAGAGACCCAGTACTTC	CASSLNSGKYQETQYF
TRBV29-1	many	NA	TRBJ2-1	TGCAGCGTTGAACGTAATAGGGCTGAGCAGTTCTTC	CSVERNRAEQFF
TRBV7-3	NA	NA	TRBJ2-1	TGTGCCAGCAGCCGCAGGGCAGGATCGTACAATGAGCAGTTCTTC	CASSRRAGSYNEQFF
TRBV7-2	NA	NA	TRBJ1-2	TGTGCCAGCAGCTTAGTGTGGACTAACTATGGCTACACCTTC	CASSLVWTNYGYTF
TRBV3-1	NA	TRBD1	TRBJ2-5	TGTGCCAGCAGCCCCCGGACAGGGCGACAAGAGACCCAGTACTTC	CASSPRTGRQETQYF
TRBV5-1	few	TRBD2	TRBJ2-1	TGCGCCAGCAGCTTGGGACTAGCGGGAACCTATGAGCAGTTCTTC	CASSLGLAGTYEQFF
TRBV7-2	once	TRBD1	TRBJ1-2	TGTGCCAGCAGCGTGGGACAGGGGGACTCTGGCTACACCTTC	CASSVGQGDSGYTF
TRBV6-6	NA	TRBD1	TRBJ1-1	TGTGCCACTTCAGGGACAGGGGTAGGTAACACTGAAGCTTTCTTT	CATSGTGVGNTEAFF
TRBV30	NA	NA	TRBJ2-1	TGTGCCTGGAGTGTAAATAGCGGCAATGAGCAGTTCTTC	CAWSVNSGNEQFF
TRBV6-4	NA	NA	TRBJ2-3	TGTGCCAGCAGTGAAGAGTCCTTCACAGATACGCAGTATTTT	CASSEESFTDTQYF
TRBV12-3/TRBV12-4	NA	NA	TRBJ1-4	TGTGCCAGCAGTTTTTCGGGGGCCGAAAAACTGTTTTTT	CASSFSGAEKLFF
TRBV6-6	many	NA	TRBJ1-4	TGTGCCAGCAGTTACGGAGGGCAGGTCGTGGCTAATGAAAAACTGTTTTTT	CASSYGGQVVANEKLFF
TRBV6-6	NA	TRBD1	TRBJ1-1	TGTGCCAGCTGCCGAGACAGGGGAACTGAAGCTTTCTTT	CASCRDRGTEAFF
TRBV2	NA	NA	TRBJ2-7	TGTGCCAGCAGTGAAGCGCGCTCCTACGAGCAGTACTTC	CASSEARSYEQYF
TRBV7-2	NA	NA	TRBJ2-1	TGTGCCAGCAGCTTATTGGGGCAGGCCGCATGGGAGCAGTTCTTC	CASSLLGQAAWEQFF
TRBV4-1	few	NA	TRBJ1-6	TGCGCCAGCAGCCAAGATCGAAACCGGAATAATTCACCCCTCCACTTT	CASSQDRNRNNSPLHF
TRBV6-5	many	NA	TRBJ2-2	TGTGCCAGCAGTTACTCCCGGGACACCGGGGAGCTGTTTTTT	CASSYSRDTGELFF
TRBV11-2	NA	TRBD1	TRBJ2-2	TGTGCCAGCAGCTTGGAACCGACAGGGACCATCGGGGAGCTGTTTTTT	CASSLEPTGTIGELFF
TRBV5-5	NA	NA	TRBJ1-6	TGTGCCAGCAGCTTGCCGGAAAGGGGTTCACCCCTCCACTTT	CASSLPERGSPLHF
TRBV6-2/TRBV6-3	NA	NA	TRBJ2-7	TGTGCCAGCAGTTGGCACAAGTCGTCCTACGAGCAGTACTTC	CASSWHKSSYEQYF
TRBV7-6	NA	TRBD2	TRBJ2-1	TGTGCCAGCAGCTTGGGGGCCGGGGCGGGAGGCAGCTTTGAGCAGTTCTTC	CASSLGAGAGGSFEQFF
TRBV7-6	few	NA	TRBJ1-5	TGTGCCAGCAGCTTACAGCTCAATCAGCCCCAGCATTTT	CASSLQLNQPQHF
TRBV6-5	NA	NA	TRBJ2-7	TGTGCCAGCAGTTACTCGAAGGGGCAGATATACGAGCAGTACTTC	CASSYSKGQIYEQYF
TRBV7-2	NA	TRBD1	TRBJ2-6	TGCGCCAGCAGCTTGACAGGGCCCGGGGCCAACGTCCTGACTTTC	CASSLTGPGANVLTF
TRBV20-1	few	NA	TRBJ2-5	TGCAGTGCTAGAGATCCGTCGCCGGGAGCGCAGGGTCGGCAAGAGACCCAGTACTTC	CSARDPSPGAQGRQETQYF
TRBV6-2/TRBV6-3	many	TRBD2	TRBJ2-3	TGTGCCAGCAGTGCCCCGTCGGGGGGGAGCGGCACAGATACGCAGTATTTT	CASSAPSGGSGTDTQYF
TRBV6-5	many	TRBD1	TRBJ2-7	TGTGCCAGCAGCTCGGACAGGGGAACCTACGAGCAGTACTTC	CASSSDRGTYEQYF
TRBV6-2/TRBV6-3	NA	NA	TRBJ2-7	TGTGCCAGCAGTTACATCTACGAGCACTACTTC	CASSYIYEHYF
TRBV7-2	once	TRBD2	TRBJ2-3	TGTGCCAGCAGCACAGCGGGAGGCGGCACAGATACGCAGTATTTT	CASSTAGGGTDTQYF
TRBV4-1	NA	NA	TRBJ2-7	TGCGCCAGCAGCCAACTCCCGTTTACGGGAACGCGGGTCGGGTACGAGCAGTACTTC	CASSQLPFTGTRVGYEQYF
TRBV10-3	NA	NA	TRBJ1-1	TGTGCCATCAGTGAGGCAGTAGGGACATCTGAAGCTTTCTTT	CAISEAVGTSEAFF
TRBV3-1	NA	NA	TRBJ2-5	TGTGCCAGCAGCCAAGTCCGACTAGAAGAGACCCAGTACTTC	CASSQVRLEETQYF